This T cell receptor (beta chain) comes out of a study of blood T cell repertoires in COVID-19. Turning to the study itself: Researchers got acute and convalescent COVID-19 samples from the United States, Italy and Spain.

In this sample, this clone turned up once. How the authors handled the data: Amplified reference gene primers provided the basis for estimating nucleated cell counts. Repertoires were generated with immunoSEQ multiplex PCR, while TCRdb's copy carries only in-frame clones and drops some. Clonal size and the V and J genes are those of that table, whereas D and trimming came from the DNA. The data hold around 150,000 clones, with about 87% observed a single time. The ends were cut back, 6 bases at V and 0 bases at J, with 9 bases in the middle. The length of the CDR3 is 13 residues. Specimen: peripheral blood. The J gene is TRBJ2-7, the V gene TRBV23-1; no clear D gene. TRBV23-1 is an ORF, with its function uncertain. This clonotype was sampled from a woman aged 60 to 75 who had recovered from COVID-19. CDR3 nucleotide sequence: TGCGCCAGCAGAAAATACAGCTCCTACGAGCAGTACTTC. It codes for CASRKYSSYEQYF.